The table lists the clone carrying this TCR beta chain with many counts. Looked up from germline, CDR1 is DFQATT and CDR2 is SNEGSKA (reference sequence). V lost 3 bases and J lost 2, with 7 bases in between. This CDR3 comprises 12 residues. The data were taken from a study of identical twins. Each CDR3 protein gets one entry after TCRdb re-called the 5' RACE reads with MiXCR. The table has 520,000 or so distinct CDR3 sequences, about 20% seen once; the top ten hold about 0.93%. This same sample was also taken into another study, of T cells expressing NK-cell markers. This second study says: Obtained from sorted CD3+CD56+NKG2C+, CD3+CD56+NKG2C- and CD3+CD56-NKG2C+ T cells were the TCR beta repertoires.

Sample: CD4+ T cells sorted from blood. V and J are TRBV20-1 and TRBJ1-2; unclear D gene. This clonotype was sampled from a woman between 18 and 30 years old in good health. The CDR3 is CSARTANYGYTF. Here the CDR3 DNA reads TGCAGTGCTAGGACCGCGAACTATGGCTACACCTTC.